The 14 T cell receptor beta chains below come from one sample, sequenced in a study of CD8 T cells in ankylosing spondylitis. TCRdb re-derived calls from the 5' RACE reads in MiXCR, one entry per CDR3 protein. The data show around 130,000 distinct CDR3 sequences, more than 6.5% seen once. The sample was blood, either unsorted or a sorted T cell fraction (not recorded which). The receptors were sampled from a male donor with ankylosing spondylitis or in good health (not recorded which).

This clonotype has ten or more counts. This chain connects TRBV5-1 to TRBJ2-1; 7 bases are a match to TRBD1. CDR1 SGHRS and CDR2 YFSETQ come from the germline V gene. This CDR3 region has 15 residues. The junction had 10 bases not matched to a gene; V was cut back by 4 bases and J by 6 bases. CDR3 protein: CASSPVTGTGNEQFF. In DNA form, the CDR3 reads TGCGCCAGCAGCCCGGTGACAGGGACCGGCAATGAGCAGTTCTTC.

This clonotype was found many times. The rearrangement uses TRBV7-2 and TRBJ2-2; 11 nucleotides agree with TRBD2. V lost 1 base, J lost 6 bases, and 4 bases stayed unmatched. The CDR3 spans 16 residues. Germline V gene data show CDR1 as SGHTA and CDR2 as FQGNSA. The DNA of the CDR3 is TGTGCCAGCAGCTTAGGTAGCGGGAGGGCCGCCGGGGAGCTGTTTTTT. The encoded protein is CASSLGSGRAAGELFF. The entire variable domain, with the rest obtained from reference TRBV7-2 and TRBJ2-2, is as follows: GAGVSQSPSNKVTEKGKDVELRCDPISGHTALYWYRQSLGQGLEFLIYFQGNSAPDKSGLPSDRFSAERTGGSVSTLTIQRTQQEDSAVYLCASSLGSGRAAGELFFGEGSRLTVL.

This clonotype was seen at least ten times. The rearrangement uses TRBV9 and TRBJ2-2; the D is unclear. Trimming left V 0 bases short and J 3 bases short, with 3 bases between. This CDR3 region has 13 residues. Germline V CDR1 and CDR2: SGDLS, YYNGEE. The CDR3 sequence: CASSVADTGELFF. The CDR3 bases are TGTGCCAGCAGCGTAGCTGACACCGGGGAGCTGTTTTTT. The whole variable domain, filled in from reference TRBV9 and TRBJ2-2, reads DSGVTQTPKHLITATGQRVTLRCSPRSGDLSVYWYQQSLDQGLQFLIQYYNGEERAKGNILERFSAQQFPDLHSELNLSSLELGDSALYFCASSVADTGELFFGEGSRLTVL.

Concerning this clonotype: One junction end does not reproduce the germline sequence, and a read error may be involved. The V call is TRBV3-1, the J call TRBJ2-7, with 10 bases identical to TRBD2. The CDR3 has 19 residues. In germline, CDR1 is LGHDT, CDR2 YNNKEL (reference sequence). CDR3 region: CASTQEGHPGLAQSYEQYF. DNA of the CDR3: TGTGCCAGCACCCAAGAGGGACACCCGGGACTAGCGCAATCCTACGAGCAGTACTTC.

This clonotype has at least ten counts. The chain links TRBV28 to TRBJ2-7; 9 positions agree with TRBD1. Germline loops: CDR1 MDHEN, CDR2 SYDVKM. V lost 5 bases, J lost 1 base, and 6 bases stayed unmatched. This CDR3 is 15 amino acids long. The chain's CDR3 is CASSRGQGGSYEQYF. CDR3 nucleotides: TGTGCCAGCAGTCGGGGACAGGGCGGTTCCTACGAGCAGTACTTC.

The table lists this clonotype with many counts. The chain joins TRBV5-1 to TRBJ1-2; D is ambiguous. Looked up from germline, CDR1 is SGHRS and CDR2 is YFSETQ. V lost 0 bases to trimming and J lost 2 bases, with 8 bases between them. The CDR3 loop spans 14 amino acids. For the CDR3, the DNA is TGCGCCAGCAGCTTGGCGGGCGACAACTATGGCTACACCTTC. This translates into CASSLAGDNYGYTF. The whole variable domain, remainder taken from reference TRBV5-1 and TRBJ1-2, is KAGVTQTPRYLIKTRGQQVTLSCSPISGHRSVSWYQQTPGQGLQFLFEYFSETQRNKGNFPGRFSGRQFSNSRSEMNVSTLELGDSALYLCASSLAGDNYGYTFGSGTRLTVV.

This clonotype was recorded at least ten times. The V call is TRBV25-1, the J call TRBJ2-5; tentatively, D is TRBD1 (5 bases). The germline V gene encodes CDR1 MGHDK and CDR2 SYGVNS. The CDR3 extends over 14 amino acids. Trimming stripped 1 base from V and 4 bases from J, with 10 bases between. CDR3 in amino acids: CASSESLRAETQYF. CDR3 coding DNA: TGTGCCAGCAGTGAATCCCTCAGGGCAGAGACCCAGTACTTC.

There are many counts of this clonotype. J is TRBJ2-7 and V is TRBV15, with TRBD2 identical over 8 bases. Germline V lookup: CDR1 LNHNV, CDR2 YYDKDF (reference sequence). V shed 0 bases, J shed 0 bases, and the junction held 4 bases outside the gene matches. The CDR3 contains 16 residues. CDR3 DNA: TGTGCCACCAGCAGAGATCGGGGGACTAGCTCCTACGAGCAGTACTTC. Residues: CATSRDRGTSSYEQYF.

The rearrangement uses TRBV5-6 and TRBJ2-3, with D tentatively TRBD2 (6 bases). Trimming left V 0 bases short and J 1 base short, with 15 bases between. The CDR3 is 17 residues long. CDR1 is SGHDT and CDR2 is YYEEEE in the germline V gene. The CDR3 region has the DNA TGTGCCAGCAGCTTGGGGGTTTTGGGACTCCGCACAGATACGCAGTATTTT. Its translation: CASSLGVLGLRTDTQYF.

This clonotype was found many times. The genes are TRBV7-2 and TRBJ2-3, with TRBD2 identical over 11 bases. The CDR3 contains 16 residues. Germline trimming cut 7 bases from V and 5 bases from J; bases unmatched to any gene: 11. The V gene's germline CDR1 is SGHTA and CDR2 FQGNSA. CDR3 loop: CASKWTSGSRGDTQYF. The CDR3 DNA reads TGTGCCAGCAAGTGGACTAGCGGGTCTCGGGGAGATACGCAGTATTTT.

This clonotype was seen repeatedly, ten times or more. The gene calls are TRBV12-3 or TRBV12-4 and TRBJ1-5, with 8 nucleotides matching TRBD1. CDR3 length: 18 residues. The V and J ends lost 5 bases and 2 bases, in that order; junction bases with no gene match: 14. The chain's CDR3 is CASSPPGQGTFRNQPQHF. The CDR3 DNA sequence: TGTGCCAGCAGTCCTCCCGGACAGGGAACGTTCCGCAATCAGCCCCAGCATTTT.

This clonotype was recorded at least ten times. The chain employs TRBV12-3 or TRBV12-4 and TRBJ2-3; perhaps TRBD2 as D (6 bases). CDR3 length: 15 residues. V lost 6 bases and J lost 5, with 18 bases in between. In nucleotides, the CDR3 is TGTGCCAGCAGCCCTCGGGACTTACATCAAGATACGCAGTATTTT. It yields the protein CASSPRDLHQDTQYF.

This clonotype has ten or more counts. The chain recombines TRBV5-6 with TRBJ1-5, with 11 bases fitting TRBD1. The V gene end was trimmed by 1 base and the J gene end by 5 bases; junction bases not matched to a gene: 2. Germline CDR1 reads SGHDT; CDR2 reads YYEEEE. The CDR3 covers 15 residues. CDR3 region: CASSLLGQGDQPQHF. In nucleotides, the CDR3 is TGTGCCAGCAGCTTGTTGGGACAGGGGGATCAGCCCCAGCATTTT.

This clonotype has a count of ten or more. This chain joins TRBV6-1 and TRBJ1-1, with D unclear. The CDR3 is 14 amino acids. The V gene lost 10 bases and the J gene lost 7 bases, with 22 bases spanning the gap. Germline V CDR1 and CDR2: MNHNS, SASEGT. CDR3 amino acids: CAIQSGNLGVEAFF. The DNA for the CDR3 is TGTGCCATTCAGTCGGGTAATTTGGGCGTTGAAGCTTTCTTT.